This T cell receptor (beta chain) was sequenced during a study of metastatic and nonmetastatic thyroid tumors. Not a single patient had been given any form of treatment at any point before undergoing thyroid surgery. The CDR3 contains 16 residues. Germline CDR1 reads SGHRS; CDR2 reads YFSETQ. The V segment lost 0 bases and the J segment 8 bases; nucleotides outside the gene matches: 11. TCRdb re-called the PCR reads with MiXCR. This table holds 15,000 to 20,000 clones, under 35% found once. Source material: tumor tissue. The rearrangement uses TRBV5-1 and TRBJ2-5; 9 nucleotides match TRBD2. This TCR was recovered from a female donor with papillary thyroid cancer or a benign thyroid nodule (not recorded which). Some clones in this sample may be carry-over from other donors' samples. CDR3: CASSLGSSGSSSTQYF. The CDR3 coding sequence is TGCGCCAGCAGCTTGGGAAGTAGCGGGAGTAGTAGTACCCAGTACTTC.